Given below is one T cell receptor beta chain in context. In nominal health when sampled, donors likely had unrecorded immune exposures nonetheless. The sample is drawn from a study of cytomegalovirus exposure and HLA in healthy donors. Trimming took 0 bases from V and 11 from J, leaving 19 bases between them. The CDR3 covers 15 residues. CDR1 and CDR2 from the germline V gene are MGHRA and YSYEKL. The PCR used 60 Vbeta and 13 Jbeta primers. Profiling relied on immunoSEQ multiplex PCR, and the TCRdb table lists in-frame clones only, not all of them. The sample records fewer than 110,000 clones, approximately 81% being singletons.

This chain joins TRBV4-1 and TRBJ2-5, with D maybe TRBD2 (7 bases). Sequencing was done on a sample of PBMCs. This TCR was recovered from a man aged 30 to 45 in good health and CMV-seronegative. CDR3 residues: CASSQDPLLRGGQYF. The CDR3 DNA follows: TGCGCCAGCAGCCAAGACCCCCTTTTGAGGGGGGGGCAGTACTTC.